The 29 T cell receptor beta chains below all came from one sample that was sequenced in a study of CD8 T cells in Susac syndrome. Random hexamers were used to reverse transcribe roughly 0.45 to 1 ug of RNA. TCRdb analysed the immunoSEQ multiplex PCR reads with MiXCR anew, one entry per CDR3 protein. Counted here are roughly 200,000 distinct CDR3 sequences, around 93% occurring once; the ten biggest clones make up 0.082%. The sequencing input was CD4+ T cells from PBMCs. These receptors came from a human donor with multiple sclerosis.

The rearrangement joins TRBV9 to TRBJ2-3; D tentatively reads TRBD1 or TRBD2 (5 bases each). The CDR3 is made up of 16 amino acids. V dropped 0 bases and J dropped 0 bases, with 11 bases sitting between them. Germline V lookup: CDR1 SGDLS, CDR2 YYNGEE. Here the CDR3 DNA reads TGTGCCAGCAGCGTAGTTTGGGGGTCAAGCACAGATACGCAGTATTTT. Its translation is CASSVVWGSSTDTQYF. The full variable domain, completed using reference TRBV9 and TRBJ2-3, is DSGVTQTPKHLITATGQRVTLRCSPRSGDLSVYWYQQSLDQGLQFLIQYYNGEERAKGNILERFSAQQFPDLHSELNLSSLELGDSALYFCASSVVWGSSTDTQYFGPGTRLTVL.

Concerning this clonotype: Mismatch with germline at one junction end may stem from a read error. V and J are TRBV6-5 and TRBJ1-2; D unresolved. Looked up from germline, CDR1 is MNHEY and CDR2 is SVGAGI. The CDR3 spans 13 residues. CDR3 nucleotides: TGTGCCAGCAGGTTGACGGGGAACTATGGCTACGCCTTC. Translating gives CASRLTGNYGYAF.

The chain joins TRBV10-3 to TRBJ2-1; 11 positions match TRBD2. The CDR3 has 13 residues. The ends lost 6 bases at V and 7 bases at J; junction bases unmatched: 2. CDR1 and CDR2 from the germline V gene are ENHRY and SYGVKD. The CDR3 protein is CAIRTSGENEQFF. CDR3 sequence (DNA): TGTGCCATCAGGACTAGCGGGGAAAATGAGCAGTTCTTC.

The genes are TRBV5-1 and TRBJ2-5, with 8 bases fitting TRBD2. With V trimmed by 5 bases and J by 5 bases, 17 bases remained unmatched. The CDR3 is 17 residues long. Looked up from germline, CDR1 is SGHRS and CDR2 is YFSETQ. CDR3 sequence: CASSSVFEAGALETQYF. In DNA, the CDR3 is TGCGCCAGCAGTTCTGTCTTCGAAGCGGGGGCCCTGGAGACCCAGTACTTC.

The chain has TRBV6-5 and TRBJ1-6; unclear D gene. The CDR3 loop spans 12 amino acids. V was pared by 8 bases and J by 10 bases, with 12 bases between. Germline V gene sequence: CDR1 MNHEY, CDR2 SVGAGI. This CDR3 is CASGLVESPLHF. CDR3 DNA sequence: TGTGCCAGCGGCCTGGTTGAATCACCCCTCCACTTT.

The chain couples TRBV2 to TRBJ2-7; possibly TRBD1 or TRBD2 for D (6 bases each). This CDR3 contains 13 residues. Trimming took off 7 bases at V and 3 bases at J, with 13 bases between the two ends. Germline lookup yields CDR1 SNHLY and CDR2 FYNNEI. The CDR3 region has the DNA TGTGCCAGCACCGCGGGACAACGCTACGAGCAGTACGTC. The encoded protein is CASTAGQRYEQYV.

CDR3 protein: CAWEPGNRETQYF. CDR3 DNA sequence: TGTGCCTGGGAACCGGGGAACAGAGAGACCCAGTACTTC. The chain combines TRBV30 with TRBJ2-5; D is perhaps TRBD2 (5 bases). Trimming took off 5 bases at V and 4 bases at J, with 14 bases between the two ends. Per the germline V gene, CDR1 is GTSNPN and CDR2 is SVGIG (reference sequence). This CDR3 is built from 13 residues.

The V call is TRBV7-3, the J call TRBJ2-1; 9 bases are shared with TRBD2. Per germline, CDR1 SGHTA and CDR2 FQGTGA. The ends lost 5 bases at V and 7 bases at J; junction bases unmatched: 6. This CDR3 has 14 residues. CDR3 sequence reads: CASSTSGQGNEQFF. The CDR3 DNA reads TGTGCCAGCAGCACTAGCGGGCAGGGGAATGAGCAGTTCTTC. The whole variable domain, filled in from reference TRBV7-3 and TRBJ2-1, reads GAGVSQTPSNKVTEKGKYVELRCDPISGHTALYWYRQSLGQGPEFLIYFQGTGAADDSGLPNDRFFAVRPEGSVSTLKIQRTERGDSAVYLCASSTSGQGNEQFFGPGTRLTVL.

The chain links TRBV7-2 to TRBJ2-6; TRBD1 agrees at 8 bases. The CDR3 spans 19 residues. CDR1 SGHTA and CDR2 FQGNSA come from the germline V gene. Trimming at V came to 0 bases and at J to 5 bases, leaving 12 bases not matched to a gene. The CDR3 protein is CASSLALNRGSPRANVLTF. CDR3 sequence (DNA): TGTGCCAGCAGCTTAGCGCTAAACAGGGGGTCTCCTAGGGCCAACGTCCTGACTTTC.

V gene TRBV20-1 combines with J gene TRBJ2-3, with D possibly called TRBD1 or TRBD2 (5 bases each). This CDR3 contains 15 residues. Trimming cost V 1 base and J 0 bases, with 11 bases left between them. Germline loops: CDR1 DFQATT, CDR2 SNEGSKA (reference sequence). CDR3 amino acids: CSARGQRTSTDTQYF. Written as DNA, the CDR3 is TGCAGTGCTAGAGGACAGCGGACGAGCACAGATACGCAGTATTTT.

The rearrangement links TRBV5-4 to TRBJ1-2; D not resolved. Germline CDR1 is SGHNT and CDR2 is YYREEE (reference sequence). CDR3 length: 14 amino acids. Trimming took off 0 bases at V and 2 bases at J, with 8 bases between the two ends. CDR3 in DNA: TGTGCCAGCAGCTTGGGTGGCAGAAACTATGGCTACACCTTC. Translated: CASSLGGRNYGYTF.

This chain connects TRBV3-1 to TRBJ1-5; no definite D call. The length of the CDR3 is 13 residues. The germline gives CDR1 LGHDT, CDR2 YNNKEL (reference sequence). Trimming stripped 3 bases from V and 4 bases from J, with 7 bases between. The CDR3 loop reads CASSQNRNQPQHF. CDR3 DNA sequence: TGTGCCAGCAGCCAGAACCGAAATCAGCCCCAGCATTTT.

This sequence joins TRBV5-1 and TRBJ2-3; D is perhaps TRBD2 (6 bases). The CDR3 has 16 amino acids. Germline V gene lookup returns CDR1 SGHRS and CDR2 YFSETQ. Trimming cost V 5 bases and J 2 bases, with 18 bases left between them. The CDR3 bases are TGCGCCAGCAGGAAAGGCGATAGCGGTGCCACAGATACGCAGTATTTT. Amino acids: CASRKGDSGATDTQYF.

The gene calls are TRBV12-3 or TRBV12-4 and TRBJ2-3, with TRBD2 matching 10 bases. CDR3 size: 14 residues. V gave up 2 bases and J gave up 8 bases; unmatched junction bases: 4. The CDR3 coding sequence is TGTGCCAGCAGTTTACAGCTAGCGGGGGTTACGCAGTATTTT. This codes for CASSLQLAGVTQYF.

This rearrangement joins TRBV20-1 to TRBJ2-3; TRBD2 matches 13 bases. The trim removed 1 base at V and 7 bases at J, leaving 11 bases unmatched. The germline V gene encodes CDR1 DFQATT and CDR2 SNEGSKA (reference sequence). The CDR3 length is 17 residues. The CDR3 here is CSARVPFTSGGGNTQYF. The CDR3 bases are TGCAGTGCTAGAGTCCCCTTTACTAGCGGGGGGGGAAATACGCAGTATTTT.

The CDR3: CASSPRTGGGYTF. In DNA form, the CDR3 reads TGTGCCAGCAGTCCACGGACGGGGGGGGGCTACACCTTC. The chain is built from TRBV25-1 and TRBJ1-2; D may be TRBD1 (5 bases). With 5 bases removed from V and 8 bases from J, the gap between germline ends came to 15 bases. Germline V gives CDR1 MGHDK, CDR2 SYGVNS. The CDR3 is made up of 13 amino acids.

The rearrangement links TRBV15 to TRBJ2-1; TRBD2 matches at 14 bases. The CDR3 is 17 residues long. Germline V gives CDR1 LNHNV, CDR2 YYDKDF (reference sequence). The trim removed 1 base at V and 4 bases at J, leaving 3 bases unmatched. CDR3 sequence: CATSRAGLAGGYNEQFF. The CDR3 DNA sequence: TGTGCCACCAGCAGAGCCGGACTAGCGGGGGGATACAATGAGCAGTTCTTC.

The chain couples TRBV29-1 to TRBJ2-1; D is possibly TRBD1 or TRBD2 (5 bases each). This CDR3 has 12 amino acids. Germline V gene sequence: CDR1 SQVTM, CDR2 ANQGSEA. CDR3 bases: TGCACCGCAAGAGGGGCGATGAATGAGCAGTTCTTC. This sequence encodes CTARGAMNEQFF.

This chain joins TRBV9 and TRBJ2-3; the D gene could be TRBD1 or TRBD2 (5 bases each). Germline CDR1 reads SGDLS; CDR2 reads YYNGEE. Trimming pared 3 bases from V and 4 bases from J, leaving 9 bases between. This CDR3 spans 13 amino acids. CDR3 nucleotide sequence: TGTGCCAGCAGCGAGGGGACCGCAGATACGCAGTATTTT. This encodes CASSEGTADTQYF.

The genes are TRBV2 and TRBJ1-2; D is unclear. The length of the CDR3 is 13 residues. Trimming cost V 4 bases and J 9 bases, with 15 bases left between them. Germline V gene lookup returns CDR1 SNHLY and CDR2 FYNNEI. CDR3 coding DNA: TGTGCCAGCAGTGTACCAGCCTTCCATAGCTACACCTTC. It encodes CASSVPAFHSYTF.

The chain has TRBV12-3 or TRBV12-4 and TRBJ2-2, with 9 positions matching TRBD1. V was pared by 5 bases and J by 6 bases, with 4 bases of the junction left unmatched. The CDR3 has 14 residues. The CDR3 loop reads CASSLQGASGELFF. The CDR3 nucleotides read TGTGCCAGCAGTCTACAGGGGGCCTCCGGGGAGCTGTTTTTT.

V is TRBV20-1 and J is TRBJ2-4; D is possibly TRBD2 (5 bases). Germline assignment: CDR1 DFQATT and CDR2 SNEGSKA (reference sequence). The CDR3 runs to 14 residues. V dropped 3 bases and J dropped 3 bases, with 12 bases sitting between them. CDR3 protein: CSASPVTSKNIQYF. The CDR3 DNA reads TGCAGTGCTAGCCCCGTCACTAGCAAAAACATTCAGTACTTC.

J is TRBJ1-6 and V is TRBV19; D uncertain. Trimming removed 5 bases from V and 8 bases from J, with 16 bases in between. There are 15 residues in the CDR3. In germline, CDR1 is LNHDA, CDR2 SQIVND (reference sequence). The CDR3 here is CASSSLTGRYSPLHF. DNA of the CDR3: TGTGCCAGTAGTTCCTTGACGGGCAGGTATTCACCCCTCCACTTT.

The chain couples TRBV29-1 to TRBJ1-1; 7 positions agree with TRBD1. The junction had 11 bases not matched to a gene; V was cut back by 7 bases and J by 0 bases. The germline CDR1 and CDR2 sequences are SQVTM and ANQGSEA. This CDR3 contains 15 residues. CDR3 nucleotide sequence: TGCAGCGCTTTAGGGACAGCCACTATGAACACTGAAGCTTTCTTT. This codes for CSALGTATMNTEAFF.

The chain couples TRBV6-5 to TRBJ1-6; D is uncertain. The CDR3 covers 13 residues. V was cut by 2 bases and J by 13 bases, with 12 bases left in between. The V gene's germline CDR1 is MNHEY and CDR2 SVGAGI. The CDR3 protein is CASSYQVGRPLHF. The CDR3 coding sequence is TGTGCCAGCAGTTACCAAGTGGGTAGGCCCCTCCACTTT.

This clonotype was picked up one time. The rearrangement uses TRBV3-1 and TRBJ2-4; D is possibly TRBD1 (5 bases). The ends were cut back, 0 bases at V and 7 bases at J, with 7 bases in the middle. Germline lookup yields CDR1 LGHDT and CDR2 YNNKEL (reference sequence). The CDR3 consists of 13 residues. This chain's CDR3 is CASSQEGHNIQYF. The CDR3 nucleotides read TGTGCCAGCAGCCAAGAGGGGCATAACATTCAGTACTTC.

The J gene is TRBJ1-2, the V gene TRBV20-1; 8 nucleotides agree with TRBD1. The CDR3 extends over 11 amino acids. Per the germline V gene, CDR1 is DFQATT and CDR2 is SNEGSKA (reference sequence). J gave up 13 bases and V 2 bases, and 6 bases lay outside the gene matches. This CDR3 reads CSARQLGQGTF. The DNA of the CDR3 is TGCAGTGCTAGACAACTTGGACAGGGCACCTTC.

The chain couples TRBV30 to TRBJ1-2; possibly TRBD1 for D (6 bases). Per germline, CDR1 GTSNPN and CDR2 SVGIG (reference sequence). This CDR3 comprises 13 residues. V was trimmed by 1 base and J by 0 bases, leaving 6 bases between them. This chain's CDR3 is CAWSDRANYGYTF. The CDR3 DNA sequence: TGTGCCTGGAGTGACAGGGCTAACTATGGCTACACCTTC.

This clonotype was seen just once. Compared with germline, one end of the junction differs, possibly owing to a read error. For the CDR3, the DNA is TGTGCCAGCAGCAACAACCGCCGGGACAGGCCCTTCCTCTTC. Residues: CASSNNRRDRPFLF. The chain uses TRBV7-9 and TRBJ1-2; 8 bases are shared with TRBD1. In germline, CDR1 is SEHNR, CDR2 FQNEAQ (reference sequence). The CDR3 runs 14 residues.